These 2 T cell receptor beta chains share one sample of origin, sequenced in a study of CD8+CD57+ T cells in acquired aplastic anemia. For CDR3 and TCR beta VDJ profiling, genomic DNA was the template used. Each CDR3 protein is one row after TCRdb ran MiXCR on the reads. This sample carries about 130,000 distinct CDR3 sequences, around two fifths of them seen once, and the ten largest clones take 8% to 8.5%. Input material: sorted CD4+, CD8+, or CD8+CD57+ T cells (not recorded which) from PBMCs. Receptors were obtained from a human donor in good health, serving as a control.

This clonotype was seen repeatedly, ten times or more. The gene calls are TRBV5-5 and TRBJ1-2; no definite D call. Germline V gives CDR1 SGHKS, CDR2 YYEKEE (reference sequence). Trimming cost V 1 base and J 8 bases, with 18 bases left between them. The CDR3 sequence is 15 residues long. CDR3 nucleotide sequence: TGTGCCAGCAGCTTGTTGGGGAGAGGTCACGGAGGCTACACCTTC. This translates into CASSLLGRGHGGYTF.

This clonotype has at least ten counts. CDR3 region: CASSLKETQYF. CDR3 nucleotides: TGTGCCAGCAGTTTAAAAGAGACCCAGTACTTC. This chain joins TRBV12-3 or TRBV12-4 and TRBJ2-5, with D hard to call. Trimming removed 2 bases at V and 3 bases at J, with 1 base between. The CDR3 sequence is 11 residues long.